The source of this TCR beta chain is a study of blood T cells in healthy people across ages. Whole-study findings and limits: Higher diversity, along with more naive CD4+ cells, distinguished long-lived donors from aged donors.

Primers used in a second PCR of about 7 to 11 cycles were a sample-barcoded 5' primer and a J-beta primer mix. TCRdb called the 5' RACE reads again in MiXCR, with one record for every CDR3 protein. The sample lists roughly 800,000 distinct CDR3 sequences, around a quarter seen once, with roughly 9% in the top ten. With respect to this clonotype: Its specificity is unknown.

CDR3 length equals 15 residues. Germline CDR1 and CDR2: MRHNA and SNTAGT. The sample was also linked to a second study, of T cells of mothers and their children.

This sequence originates from a boy aged 5 to 17 in good health. The chain has TRBV6-4 and TRBJ2-5; TRBD1 matches at 10 bases. Matching the DNA end better, TRBJ2-7 makes the J call doubtful. The sequencing sample was made of blood. In DNA form, the CDR3 reads TGTGCCAGCAGGAGGGGGGACAGGGGCGCCCACGAGCAGTACTTC. This encodes CASRRGDRGAHEQYF.